Each of the 10 T cell receptor beta chains below was sequenced from the same sample in a study of technical replicates of blood from a few donors. Produced via immunoSEQ multiplex PCR; TCRdb's table is partial and in-frame only. The table records 70,000 or so clones, over 75% of them present only once. What was sequenced was PBMCs. These receptors were taken from a human donor in good health. Some clones in this sample may be carry-over from other donors' samples.

The gene calls are TRBV25-1 and TRBJ1-4; the D is unclear. Germline V gene data show CDR1 as MGHDK and CDR2 as SYGVNS. Trimming took off 4 bases at V and 7 bases at J, with 16 bases between the two ends. The CDR3 is 15 residues long. CDR3 region: CASSVFKQHGEKLFF. For the CDR3, the DNA is TGTGCCAGCAGTGTCTTTAAACAGCACGGTGAAAAACTGTTTTTT.

The chain employs TRBV10-3 and TRBJ2-1, with 11 bases fitting TRBD2. CDR3 length: 15 residues. The germline gives CDR1 ENHRY, CDR2 SYGVKD. Trimming cost V 6 bases and J 7 bases; bases outside gene matches: 8. The CDR3 loop is CAISHSGRAQNEQFF. The CDR3 nucleotides read TGTGCCATCAGCCATAGCGGGAGGGCCCAAAATGAGCAGTTCTTC.

The gene calls are TRBV9 and TRBJ1-3; tentative D call: TRBD1 (5 bases). CDR1 is SGDLS, CDR2 YYNGEE, per germline. V gave up 10 bases and J gave up 8 bases, with 22 bases separating them. The CDR3 consists of 14 residues. The CDR3 protein is CASQPGTLLDTIYF. The CDR3 nucleotides read TGTGCCTCTCAGCCGGGGACTTTGTTGGACACCATATATTTT.

This clone came up a few times. This chain's CDR3 is CASSSREGRLHNEQFF. Here the CDR3 DNA reads TGTGCCAGCAGCTCCAGGGAGGGTAGGCTGCACAATGAGCAGTTCTTC. V and J are TRBV7-2 and TRBJ2-1; 7 bases match TRBD2. The ends lost 4 bases at V and 5 bases at J; junction bases unmatched: 11. The CDR3 sequence is 16 residues long. CDR1 is SGHTA and CDR2 is FQGNSA in the germline V gene.

V usage is TRBV5-1 and J usage is TRBJ2-2; 11 positions agree with TRBD2. This CDR3 contains 15 residues. Germline V gives CDR1 SGHRS, CDR2 YFSETQ. The junction had 6 bases not matched to a gene; V was cut back by 4 bases and J by 7 bases. The CDR3 DNA sequence: TGCGCCAGCAGCCACGGGACTAGCGGAATCGGGGAGCTGTTTTTT. This sequence encodes CASSHGTSGIGELFF.

The V and J genes are TRBV29-1 and TRBJ2-2, with 10 bases that match TRBD2. Germline V gene data show CDR1 as SQVTM and CDR2 as ANQGSEA. After removal of 3 bases from V and 2 bases from J, the junction contained 3 bases not matched to a gene. CDR3 size: 15 residues. This chain's CDR3 is CSVDPSGSNTGELFF. The CDR3, as DNA: TGCAGCGTTGACCCTAGCGGGAGTAACACCGGGGAGCTGTTTTTT.

The chain uses TRBV5-1 and TRBJ1-1; D is possibly TRBD1 (6 bases). This CDR3 is built from 18 residues. Germline V lookup: CDR1 SGHRS, CDR2 YFSETQ. V lost 1 base to trimming and J lost 0 bases, with 19 bases between them. In DNA form, the CDR3 reads TGCGCCAGCAGCTTGTTCCCCCCGGGGGGCCCTATGAACACTGAAGCTTTCTTT. Amino acids: CASSLFPPGGPMNTEAFF.

This chain uses TRBV9 with TRBJ1-2; D unclear. This CDR3 has 13 residues. Germline V CDR1 and CDR2: SGDLS, YYNGEE. The V end was cut by 0 bases, the J end by 3 bases, with 6 bases between. The CDR3 here is CASSVGTDYGYTF. The DNA of the CDR3 is TGTGCCAGCAGCGTAGGAACAGACTATGGCTACACCTTC.

This clone was detected once. The chain couples TRBV7-2 to TRBJ2-7, with 14 bases that match TRBD2. This CDR3 comprises 17 residues. With 1 base clipped from V and 6 bases from J, the junction kept 8 bases outside the gene matches. Germline CDR1 is SGHTA and CDR2 is FQGNSA. The CDR3 nucleotides are TGTGCCAGCAGCTTAGGCGGACTAGCGGGGGGCCAGGCCGAGCAGTACTTC. It yields the protein CASSLGGLAGGQAEQYF.

This chain links TRBV2 with TRBJ1-6; D not certain. V gave up 2 bases and J gave up 2 bases, with 13 bases separating them. Germline CDR1 is SNHLY and CDR2 is FYNNEI. This CDR3 spans 17 amino acids. The CDR3 nucleotides are TGTGCCAGCAGTGAAAAGGACTATTCGGCCTATAATTCACCCCTCCACTTT. As protein: CASSEKDYSAYNSPLHF.